Sequencing of this T cell receptor beta chain was carried out in a study of T cells in Graves' hyperthyroidism and ophthalmopathy. Overall study: Peripheral blood was acquired at first diagnosis, ahead of any therapy whatsoever. Broader study findings: Most clonotypes expanded in the thyroid (above 0.001) were also present in blood. Separating ophthalmopathy from stable hyperthyroidism was achieved by a 13 V-J model.

Amplification of TCR beta CDR3 regions used RNA as the template. Initially, a first-round RT-PCR of the TCR CDR3 employed the HTBI primer set. MiXCR was run by TCRdb on the multiplex PCR reads, yielding one entry per CDR3 protein. Of about 410,000 distinct CDR3 sequences listed, about 15% are singletons. The germline gives CDR1 DFQATT, CDR2 SNEGSKA (reference sequence). This CDR3 region has 12 residues. J gave up 2 bases and V 6 bases, and 2 bases lay outside the gene matches. This clonotype was counted many times. Antigen: not known. This sequence was found in a man younger than 30 with Graves' ophthalmopathy. The chain links TRBV20-1 to TRBJ2-5; 8 nucleotides line up with TRBD2. Sequenced material: blood. CDR3 bases: TGCAGTGCAACTAGCGGACAAGAGACCCAGTACTTC. As protein: CSATSGQETQYF.